This T cell receptor beta chain was captured by sequencing in a study of PD-L1 blockade in urothelial cancer. Study overall: Dosed intravenously at 1,200 mg every 3 weeks, atezolizumab was initiated by patients around 2014. Blood analysis was done at 3 weeks (second dose) and 6 weeks after treatment began. Blood samples contained a median about 150,000 T cells.

CDR3 length equals 14 residues. V dropped 8 bases and J dropped 6; count of bases not matched to a gene: 12. Germline-derived CDR1 and CDR2 are SQVTM and ANQGSEA. Profiling relied on immunoSEQ multiplex PCR, and the TCRdb table lists in-frame clones only, not all of them. This sample has more than 45,000 clones, with 82% found just once. Of note for this clone: The antigen remains unidentified.

Study results and caveats: Enhanced expansion of tumor-associated blood clones at 3 weeks characterized durable-benefit patients.

Sequencing used PBMCs, obtained around atezolizumab (anti-PD-L1) treatment. The TCR sequence derives from a man between 65 and 85 years old with urothelial cancer. This chain links TRBV29-1 with TRBJ2-3; 9 bases are a match to TRBD2. The CDR3 loop is CSMKASGRSDTQYF. The CDR3 nucleotides read TGCAGCATGAAGGCGAGCGGGAGGTCGGATACGCAGTATTTT.